The 12 T cell receptor beta chains below all came from one sample that was sequenced in a study of blood T cell repertoires in COVID-19. The repertoire was sequenced with immunoSEQ multiplex PCR; TCRdb's copy has only in-frame clones and lacks some. This table holds approximately 240,000 clones, over 80% found once. The sample comprised peripheral blood. The receptors originated from a woman aged 55-70 years with active or convalescent COVID-19.

The V gene is TRBV11-2, the J gene TRBJ1-1; 10 bases agree with TRBD1. This CDR3 has 16 residues. The J segment lost 1 base and the V segment lost 2 bases, leaving 4 bases of the junction unmatched. Germline values: CDR1 SGHAT, CDR2 FQNNGV. CDR3: CASSLRGTGENTEAFF. Here the CDR3 DNA reads TGTGCCAGCAGCTTAAGGGGGACAGGGGAGAACACTGAAGCTTTCTTT. Full variable domain (remainder filled in from reference TRBV11-2 and TRBJ1-1): EAGVAQSPRYKIIEKRQSVAFWCNPISGHATLYWYQQILGQGPKLLIQFQNNGVVDDSQLPKDRFSAERLKGVDSTLKIQPAKLEDSAVYLCASSLRGTGENTEAFFGQGTRLTVV.

This chain uses TRBV11-3 with TRBJ2-5, with TRBD1 identical over 8 bases. The germline CDR1 and CDR2 sequences are SGHNT and YENEEA. This CDR3 has 16 residues. V lost 5 bases to trimming and J lost 1 base; unmatched junction nucleotides: 9. CDR3 protein: CASSPRSGTGQETQYF. CDR3 in DNA: TGTGCCAGCAGCCCGCGATCCGGGACAGGCCAAGAGACCCAGTACTTC.

This clone is a singleton in its sample. The chain links TRBV2 to TRBJ2-5; D is undetermined. Trimming removed 8 bases at V and 3 bases at J, with 7 bases between. The germline CDR1 and CDR2 sequences are SNHLY and FYNNEI. CDR3 length: 11 amino acids. CDR3: CASSREETQYF. In DNA, the CDR3 is TGTGCCAGCTCCCGGGAAGAGACCCAGTACTTC.

The rearrangement joins TRBV19 to TRBJ2-5, with D hard to call. Germline V lookup: CDR1 LNHDA, CDR2 SQIVND (reference sequence). The CDR3 has 14 amino acids. Trimming pared 1 base from V and 2 bases from J, leaving 8 bases between. CDR3 loop: CASSIAPLQETQYF. Here the CDR3 DNA reads TGTGCCAGTAGTATAGCTCCCCTACAAGAGACCCAGTACTTC.

This clone appeared once. The J gene is TRBJ2-2, the V gene TRBV5-4; the D gene is possibly TRBD2 (5 bases). The germline V and J ends were trimmed by 4 bases and 0 bases, with 13 bases remaining between them. In germline, CDR1 is SGHNT, CDR2 YYREEE (reference sequence). This CDR3 spans 16 amino acids. CDR3 nucleotide sequence: TGTGCCAGCAGCCCTAAGGTGAGGGCGAACACCGGGGAGCTGTTTTTT. Translated, it gives CASSPKVRANTGELFF.

V and J are TRBV7-9 and TRBJ1-3, with D possibly matching TRBD1 (6 bases). CDR3 length: 17 residues. Trimming removed 5 bases from V and 4 bases from J, with 21 bases in between. The germline CDR1 and CDR2 sequences are SEHNR and FQNEAQ (reference sequence). The CDR3 sequence: CASSPRRGATIGNTIYF. Here the CDR3 DNA reads TGTGCCAGCAGCCCCCGCCGGGGGGCAACTATCGGAAACACCATATATTTT.

This clone has more than one count but fewer than ten. The rearrangement links TRBV2 to TRBJ1-2, with 12 bases identical to TRBD1. Trimming cost V 7 bases and J 4 bases; bases outside gene matches: 7. Germline V gene sequence: CDR1 SNHLY, CDR2 FYNNEI. The CDR3 extends over 15 amino acids. The CDR3 DNA is TGTGCCAGCACTCGGGACAGGGGGCGAGTCTATGGCTACACCTTC. As protein: CASTRDRGRVYGYTF.

The chain has TRBV5-1 and TRBJ1-2, with 10 positions matching TRBD1. The CDR3 totals 17 residues. Germline-derived CDR1 and CDR2 are SGHRS and YFSETQ. V lost 3 bases and J lost 1; bases outside the gene matches: 9. The CDR3 DNA follows: TGCGCCAGCAGCTCCACGACCGGGACAGGGGATAACTATGGCTACACCTTC. Encoded protein: CASSSTTGTGDNYGYTF.

J is TRBJ1-1 and V is TRBV5-1; TRBD1 matches 10 bases. Germline V lookup: CDR1 SGHRS, CDR2 YFSETQ. With V trimmed by 3 bases and J by 0 bases, 8 bases remained unmatched. The CDR3 length is 17 residues. The CDR3 region is CASSSTGTGAMNTEAFF. The CDR3 DNA follows: TGCGCCAGCAGCTCCACCGGGACAGGGGCAATGAACACTGAAGCTTTCTTT.

V and J are TRBV12-5 and TRBJ1-1, with TRBD1 identical over 9 bases. From germline, CDR1 is LGHNT and CDR2 FRNRAP. The CDR3 extends over 17 amino acids. Trimming removed 5 bases from V and 0 bases from J; junction bases left unmatched: 10. CDR3 sequence: CASGLGTGPYLNTEAFF. The CDR3 coding sequence is TGTGCTAGTGGTCTGGGGACAGGGCCCTATCTGAACACTGAAGCTTTCTTT.

The J gene is TRBJ1-3, the V gene TRBV4-2, with 7 bases identical to TRBD1. Germline V gene data show CDR1 as LGHNA and CDR2 as YNFKEQ. The CDR3 runs to 15 residues. V gave up 0 bases and J gave up 3 bases; unmatched junction bases: 2. This CDR3 reads CASSQDWTGGNTIYF. CDR3 nucleotide sequence: TGTGCCAGCAGCCAAGATTGGACAGGTGGAAACACCATATATTTT.

The chain joins TRBV7-9 to TRBJ1-4; D is ambiguous. Per germline, CDR1 SEHNR and CDR2 FQNEAQ (reference sequence). This CDR3 contains 15 residues. V was pared by 5 bases and J by 8 bases, with 18 bases between. The chain's CDR3 is CASSPPTLEREKLFF. The CDR3 DNA is TGTGCCAGCAGCCCCCCCACCTTGGAGAGAGAAAAACTGTTTTTT.